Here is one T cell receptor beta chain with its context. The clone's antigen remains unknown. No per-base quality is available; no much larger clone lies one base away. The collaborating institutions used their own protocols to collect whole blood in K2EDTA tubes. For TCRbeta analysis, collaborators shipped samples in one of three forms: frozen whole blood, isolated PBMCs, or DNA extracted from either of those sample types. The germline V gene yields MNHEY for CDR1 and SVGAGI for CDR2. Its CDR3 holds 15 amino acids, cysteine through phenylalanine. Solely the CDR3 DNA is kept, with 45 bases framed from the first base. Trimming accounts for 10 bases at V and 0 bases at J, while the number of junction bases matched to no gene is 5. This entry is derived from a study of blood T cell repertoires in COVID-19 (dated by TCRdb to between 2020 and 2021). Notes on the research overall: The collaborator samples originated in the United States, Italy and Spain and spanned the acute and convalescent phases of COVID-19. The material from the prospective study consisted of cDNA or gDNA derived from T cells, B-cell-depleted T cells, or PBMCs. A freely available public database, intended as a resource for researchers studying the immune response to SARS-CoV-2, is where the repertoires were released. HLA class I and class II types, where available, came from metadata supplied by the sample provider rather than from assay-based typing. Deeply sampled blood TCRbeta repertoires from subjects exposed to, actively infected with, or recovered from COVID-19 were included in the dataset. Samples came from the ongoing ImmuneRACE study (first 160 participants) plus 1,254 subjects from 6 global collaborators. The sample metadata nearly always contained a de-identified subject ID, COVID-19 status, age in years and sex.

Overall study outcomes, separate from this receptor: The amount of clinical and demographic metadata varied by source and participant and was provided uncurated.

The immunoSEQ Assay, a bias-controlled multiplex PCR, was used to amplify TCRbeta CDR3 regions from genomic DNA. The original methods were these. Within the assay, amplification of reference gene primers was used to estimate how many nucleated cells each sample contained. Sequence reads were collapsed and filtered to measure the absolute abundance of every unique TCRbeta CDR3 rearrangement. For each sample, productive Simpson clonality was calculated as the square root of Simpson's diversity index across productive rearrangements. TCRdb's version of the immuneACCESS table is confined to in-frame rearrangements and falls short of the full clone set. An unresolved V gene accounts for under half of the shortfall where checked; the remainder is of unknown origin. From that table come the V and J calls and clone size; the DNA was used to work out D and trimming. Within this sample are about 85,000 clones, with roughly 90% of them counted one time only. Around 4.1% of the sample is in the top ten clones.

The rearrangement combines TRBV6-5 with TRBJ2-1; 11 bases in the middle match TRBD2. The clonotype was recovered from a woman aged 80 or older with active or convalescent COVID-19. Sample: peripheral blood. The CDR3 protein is CATLTSGSSYNEQFF. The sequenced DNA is TGTGCCACCCTAACTAGCGGGAGCTCCTACAATGAGCAGTTCTTC.